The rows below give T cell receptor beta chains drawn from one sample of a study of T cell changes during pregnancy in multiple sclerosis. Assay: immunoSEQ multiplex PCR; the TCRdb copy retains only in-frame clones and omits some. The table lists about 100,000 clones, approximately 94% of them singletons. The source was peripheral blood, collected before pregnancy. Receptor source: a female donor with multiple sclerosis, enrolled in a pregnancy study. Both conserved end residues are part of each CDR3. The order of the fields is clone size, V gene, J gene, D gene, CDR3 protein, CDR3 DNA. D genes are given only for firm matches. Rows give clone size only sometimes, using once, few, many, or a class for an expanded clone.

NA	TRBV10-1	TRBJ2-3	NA	CASSELIAADTQYF	TGCGCCAGCAGTGAGCTGATCGCGGCAGATACGCAGTATTTT
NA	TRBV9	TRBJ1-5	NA	CASSVAGINQPQHF	TGTGCCAGCAGCGTAGCAGGTATTAATCAGCCCCAGCATTTT
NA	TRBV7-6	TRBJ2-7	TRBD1	CASSAGTGTYEQYF	TGTGCCAGCAGCGCCGGGACAGGAACTTACGAGCAGTACTTC
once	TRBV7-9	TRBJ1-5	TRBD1	CASSWGQGNQPQHF	TGTGCCAGCAGCTGGGGACAGGGGAATCAGCCCCAGCATTTT
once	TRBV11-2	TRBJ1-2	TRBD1	CASSLEGTEYYGYTF	TGTGCCAGCAGCTTAGAAGGGACAGAGTATTATGGCTACACCTTC
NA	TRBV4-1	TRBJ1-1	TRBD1	CASSQGQGALEAFF	TGCGCCAGCAGCCAGGGACAGGGGGCACTTGAAGCTTTCTTT
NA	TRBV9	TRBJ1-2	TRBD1	CASSVAGSDRAHYGYTF	TGTGCCAGCAGCGTAGCAGGATCGGACAGGGCGCACTATGGCTACACCTTC
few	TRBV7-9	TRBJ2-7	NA	CASSPPSSYEQYF	TGTGCCAGCAGCCCCCCGAGCTCCTACGAGCAGTACTTC
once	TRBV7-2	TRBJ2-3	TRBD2	CASSLTGLAGDTQYF	TGTGCCAGCAGCTTAACGGGACTAGCCGGGGATACGCAGTATTTT
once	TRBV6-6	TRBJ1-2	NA	CASSYPAGGWGYTF	TGTGCCAGCAGTTACCCTGCGGGGGGTTGGGGCTACACCTTC
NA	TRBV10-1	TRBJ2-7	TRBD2	CASSSGRAAYEQYF	TGCGCCAGCAGCAGCGGGAGGGCAGCCTACGAGCAGTACTTC